The source of this T cell receptor beta chain is a study of T cells in Graves' hyperthyroidism and ophthalmopathy. Study-level results: Blood also carried most thyroid clonotypes expanded above 0.001. The model identified upcoming ophthalmopathy a median about six months ahead of onset.

From RNA transcripts, TCR beta CDR3 regions were amplified. A set of HTBI primers served as the primers for a first-round RT-PCR of the TCR CDR3. MiXCR was run by TCRdb on the multiplex PCR reads, yielding one entry per CDR3 protein. The sample has 380,000 or so distinct CDR3 sequences; approximately 20% are singletons. Remarks on this clonotype: What it recognizes is unknown.

Hyperthyroidism of Graves' type that showed no ophthalmopathy progression within 18 months was stable. Exclusion criteria comprised uncontrolled infection, other autoimmune disease, pregnancy or lactation. The clonotype comes from a woman younger than 30 with Graves' hyperthyroidism. Material for sequencing was blood.

As DNA, the CDR3 is TGTGCCAGCAGTTTAAAGGGGGCGCCTTACGGCTATGGCTACACCTTC. It translates to CASSLKGAPYGYGYTF. The rearrangement links TRBV6-2 or TRBV6-3 to TRBJ1-2, with 7 bases lining up with TRBD1. This CDR3 has 16 residues. The junction had 12 bases not matched to a gene; V was cut back by 4 bases and J by 4 bases. Germline CDR1 reads MNHEY; CDR2 reads SVGEGT.